The 14 T cell receptor beta chains in this list originate from one sample, sequenced in a study of T cell repertoires in cytomegalovirus infection. Their antigen targets remain unknown. TCRdb re-called the reads through MiXCR, storing one row per CDR3 protein. Among approximately 910,000 distinct CDR3 sequences listed, approximately 33% were seen once. The sequencing used cultured CD8+ T cells from PBMCs, collected from culture after CMV antigen stimulation. The receptor set was obtained from a human donor in good health (CMV status not recorded). Some clones in this sample may be carry-over from other donors' samples.

This clonotype has a handful of counts. The chain carries TRBV12-3 or TRBV12-4 and TRBJ2-3; 8 nucleotides agree with TRBD2. The CDR3 is made up of 14 amino acids. With V trimmed by 5 bases and J by 2 bases, 3 bases remained unmatched. This chain's CDR3 is CASSTSGHTDTQYF. The CDR3 bases are TGTGCCAGCAGTACTAGCGGCCACACAGATACGCAGTATTTT.

There are many counts of this clonotype. The genes are TRBV7-2 and TRBJ2-2; D tentatively reads TRBD1 or TRBD2 (5 bases each). Germline loops: CDR1 SGHTA, CDR2 FQGNSA. The CDR3 is 18 residues long. Trimming cost V 2 bases and J 6 bases, with 22 bases left between them. CDR3 amino acids: CASSLFGPGPLFAGELFF. The CDR3, as DNA: TGTGCCAGCAGCTTATTCGGCCCGGGGCCCCTGTTCGCCGGGGAGCTGTTTTTT.

This chain links TRBV7-9 with TRBJ1-1; D is undetermined. V was trimmed by 5 bases and J by 1 base, leaving 14 bases between them. There are 15 residues in the CDR3. Germline V gene lookup returns CDR1 SEHNR and CDR2 FQNEAQ (reference sequence). Here the CDR3 reads CASSPPTTRNTEAFF. The CDR3 DNA follows: TGTGCCAGCAGCCCTCCCACCACCAGGAACACTGAAGCTTTCTTT.

Only a few counts were recorded for this clonotype. The CDR3 reads CASSLGLRPSSYEQYF. The CDR3 DNA follows: TGTGCCAGCAGCTTAGGGTTAAGGCCGAGCTCCTACGAGCAGTACTTC. This rearrangement joins TRBV7-8 to TRBJ2-7, with unresolved D. Germline-derived CDR1 and CDR2 are SGHVS and FQNEAQ. The CDR3 length is 16 residues. V was pared by 1 base and J by 0 bases, with 13 bases between.

Many counts were recorded for this clonotype. In DNA, the CDR3 is TGTGCCAGCAGCTTAAACAGGGGGTCTAACACTGAAGCTTTCTTT. Amino acids: CASSLNRGSNTEAFF. The genes are TRBV7-2 and TRBJ1-1, with 8 positions matching TRBD1. The CDR3 has 15 residues. From germline, CDR1 is SGHTA and CDR2 FQGNSA. The ends lost 2 bases at V and 2 bases at J; junction bases unmatched: 4.

This clonotype was recorded many times. The CDR3 here is CASSPTGGGAYNEQFF. CDR3 DNA: TGTGCCAGCAGTCCCACGGGCGGGGGGGCCTACAATGAGCAGTTCTTC. The V gene is TRBV6-1, the J gene TRBJ2-1, with TRBD2 matching 9 bases. The CDR3 runs to 16 residues. Germline CDR1 is MNHNS and CDR2 is SASEGT. V lost 5 bases, J lost 2 bases, and 7 bases stayed unmatched.

This clonotype was counted between two and nine times. The V gene is TRBV27, the J gene TRBJ1-2; 7 positions agree with TRBD1. CDR1 is MNHEY, CDR2 SMNVEV, per germline (reference sequence). J lost 10 bases, V lost 6 bases, and 8 bases had no gene match. This CDR3 region has 12 residues. The CDR3 bases are TGTGCCAGCAGCGGACAGGCGGGAAACTACACCTTC. Translated: CASSGQAGNYTF.

This clonotype showed up just a few times. V gene TRBV7-2 combines with J gene TRBJ2-3; D might be TRBD2 (6 bases). Germline-derived CDR1 and CDR2 are SGHTA and FQGNSA. The CDR3 is 16 residues long. V was shortened by 5 bases and J by 4 bases, with 19 bases between the two germline ends. The CDR3 spells CASSLGRNSLADTQYF. In DNA form, the CDR3 reads TGTGCCAGCAGCCTAGGGAGGAATTCGTTGGCAGATACGCAGTATTTT. Looking up the rest from reference TRBV7-2 and TRBJ2-3 gives the full variable domain: GAGVSQSPSNKVTEKGKDVELRCDPISGHTALYWYRQSLGQGLEFLIYFQGNSAPDKSGLPSDRFSAERTGGSVSTLTIQRTQQEDSAVYLCASSLGRNSLADTQYFGPGTRLTVL.

V and J are TRBV29-1 and TRBJ1-1; no firm D call. The CDR3 length is 12 residues. V was trimmed by 4 bases and J by 1 base, leaving 7 bases between them. Per germline, CDR1 SQVTM and CDR2 ANQGSEA. Here the CDR3 reads CSVVAGNTEAFF. CDR3 sequence (DNA): TGCAGCGTTGTGGCAGGGAACACTGAAGCTTTCTTT.

This clonotype was observed a few times. The chain combines TRBV4-3 with TRBJ2-6, with D tentatively TRBD2 (6 bases). This CDR3 contains 18 residues. V was trimmed by 2 bases and J by 0 bases, leaving 14 bases between them. The germline V gene encodes CDR1 LGHNA and CDR2 YSLEER. The CDR3 loop reads CASSQSPGGYSGANVLTF. CDR3 bases: TGCGCCAGCAGCCAATCCCCCGGGGGTTACTCTGGGGCCAACGTCCTGACTTTC.

This clonotype was observed a few times. The rearrangement uses TRBV6-6 and TRBJ2-7, with D hard to call. Trimming stripped 0 bases from V and 2 bases from J, with 5 bases between. This CDR3 has 13 residues. Germline assignment: CDR1 MNHNY and CDR2 SVGAGI (reference sequence). The CDR3 region is CASSYSNAYEQYV. CDR3 in DNA: TGTGCCAGCAGTTACTCGAATGCCTACGAGCAGTACGTC.

This clonotype showed up just a few times. The rearrangement joins TRBV4-3 to TRBJ2-5, with a tentative D call TRBD1 (5 bases). Trimming removed 3 bases from V and 0 bases from J, with 11 bases in between. This CDR3 has 15 residues. Germline V lookup: CDR1 LGHNA, CDR2 YSLEER. CDR3 sequence: CASSQDTGHQETQYF. CDR3 nucleotide sequence: TGCGCCAGCAGCCAGGACACAGGTCACCAAGAGACCCAGTACTTC.

CDR3 sequence: CASSQTGPDTNYGYTF. The CDR3 DNA reads as TGTGCCAGCAGCCAGACAGGCCCTGATACTAACTATGGCTACACCTTC. The V and J genes are TRBV2 and TRBJ1-2, with TRBD1 as a possible D gene (6 bases). CDR1 and CDR2 from the germline V gene are SNHLY and FYNNEI. The CDR3 spans 16 residues. Trimming shortened V by 6 bases and J by 0 bases, and 17 bases separated the two germline ends.

This clonotype was counted ten times or more. V usage is TRBV7-9 and J usage is TRBJ1-1; perhaps TRBD1 as D (6 bases). CDR1 and CDR2 (germline): SEHNR, FQNEAQ (reference sequence). Trimming removed 4 bases from V and 5 bases from J, with 20 bases in between. CDR3 length: 16 amino acids. CDR3 sequence (DNA): TGTGCCAGCAGCTCGTCCGCCTTACAGGGTCTGACTGAAGCTTTCTTT. Translating it yields CASSSSALQGLTEAFF. The full variable domain, completed using reference TRBV7-9 and TRBJ1-1, is DTGVSQNPRHKITKRGQNVTFRCDPISEHNRLYWYRQTLGQGPEFLTYFQNEAQLEKSRLLSDRFSAERPKGSFSTLEIQRTEQGDSAMYLCASSSSALQGLTEAFFGQGTRLTVV.